This note documents a single T cell receptor (beta chain) sequence. As handled by the study authors: Estimated nucleated cell counts came from reference gene primer amplification. Profiling relied on immunoSEQ multiplex PCR, and the TCRdb table lists in-frame clones only, not all of them. V and J calls and clone size are those listed in that table; D and trimming were worked out from the DNA. The data hold about 230,000 clones, with roughly 85% observed a single time. This entry belongs to a study of blood T cell repertoires in COVID-19. Study as a whole: Sample material is recorded as cDNA or gDNA derived from T cells, B-cell-depleted T cells, or PBMCs.

The source is a woman in her 70s with active or convalescent COVID-19. Material: peripheral blood.

This chain's CDR3 is CASSPRSGEYEKLFF. CDR3 nucleotide sequence: TGTGCCAGCAGCCCAAGGTCGGGAGAGTATGAAAAACTGTTTTTT. The chain employs TRBV5-6 and TRBJ1-4, with D unclear. The CDR3 is 15 residues long. CDR1 and CDR2 (germline): SGHDT, YYEEEE. The ends were cut back, 4 bases at V and 6 bases at J, with 16 bases in the middle.